This paragraph covers one TCR beta chain sequence. Its antigen is as yet unknown. This specimen comes from a study of T cell repertoires in cytomegalovirus infection. Study in general: CMV infection together with matching HLA type was indicated by public TCR beta signatures.

One entry per CDR3 protein results from TCRdb running MiXCR on the reads. The data show fewer than 350,000 distinct CDR3 sequences, with roughly a sixth seen just once and more than 10% held by the top ten. Germline loops: CDR1 SNHLY, CDR2 FYNNEI. The CDR3 contains 14 residues. V dropped 7 bases and J dropped 2 bases, with 15 bases sitting between them. Study-wide results and limits: Dominating the ex vivo response were TCR beta clonotypes that were CMV-specific and HLA-C-restricted. Of the TCR beta families, the public ones yielded a cumulative frequency that identified carriers of CMV plus the relevant HLA.

The source material was PBMCs. This rearrangement joins TRBV2 to TRBJ2-7; D is possibly TRBD2 (5 bases). The sequence was collected from a human donor in good health (CMV status not recorded). Some clones in this sample may be carry-over from other donors' samples. In DNA, the CDR3 is TGTGCCAGCAAACCCGGGGAGCTCCCCTACGAGCAGTACTTC. Protein product: CASKPGELPYEQYF.